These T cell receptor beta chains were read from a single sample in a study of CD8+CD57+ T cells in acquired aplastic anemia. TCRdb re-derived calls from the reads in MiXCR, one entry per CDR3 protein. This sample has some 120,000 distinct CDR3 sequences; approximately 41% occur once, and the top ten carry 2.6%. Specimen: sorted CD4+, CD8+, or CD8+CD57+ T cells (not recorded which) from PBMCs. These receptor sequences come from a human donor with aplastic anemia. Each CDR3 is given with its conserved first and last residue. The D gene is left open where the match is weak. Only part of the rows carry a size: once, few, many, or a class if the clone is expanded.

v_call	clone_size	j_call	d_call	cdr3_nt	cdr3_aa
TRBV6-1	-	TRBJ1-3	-	TGTGCCAGCAGCCCCGTGGGGTCTGGAAACACCATATATTTT	CASSPVGSGNTIYF
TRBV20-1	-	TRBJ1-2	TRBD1	TGCAGTGCGACGTATCCCGGGACAGAATATGGCTACACCTTC	CSATYPGTEYGYTF
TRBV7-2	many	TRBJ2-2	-	TGTGCCAGCAGCTTTGACACCGGGGAGCTGTTTTTT	CASSFDTGELFF
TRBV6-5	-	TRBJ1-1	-	TGTGCCAGCAGGGATGCGCGCCGGAGAGGGCCGTTAAAAGAAGCTTTCTTT	CASRDARRRGPLKEAFF
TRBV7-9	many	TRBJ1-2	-	TGTGCCAGCAGCTTAGCGGAGTTATCTAACTATGGCTACACCTTC	CASSLAELSNYGYTF
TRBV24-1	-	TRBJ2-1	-	TGTGCCACCAGTGCTCCTCGCGGGAAAAGTTCCAATGAGCAGTTCTTC	CATSAPRGKSSNEQFF
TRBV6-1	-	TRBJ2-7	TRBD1	TGTACCTCAGGGACAGGGGACTACGAGCAGTACTTC	CTSGTGDYEQYF
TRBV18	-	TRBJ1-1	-	TGTGCCAGCTCACCGGAGAGGGAAGCAGCTTTCTTT	CASSPEREAAFF
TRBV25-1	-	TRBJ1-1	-	TGTGCCAGCAGGTATGGAGCTGAAGCTTTCTTT	CASRYGAEAFF
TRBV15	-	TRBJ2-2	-	TGTGCCACCAGCAGACAGAACACCGGGGAGCTGTTTTTT	CATSRQNTGELFF
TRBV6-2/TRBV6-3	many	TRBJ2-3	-	TGTGCCAGCAGTTACTCACGGGAAACAGATACGCAGTATTTT	CASSYSRETDTQYF
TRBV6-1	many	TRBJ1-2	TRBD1	TGTGCCAGCAGTACCGGGGACAGGGGGCTTAATGGCTACACCTTC	CASSTGDRGLNGYTF
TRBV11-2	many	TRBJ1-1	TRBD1	TGTGCCAGCAGGTCTGACCGGGACAGGGGCACTGAAGCTTTCTTT	CASRSDRDRGTEAFF
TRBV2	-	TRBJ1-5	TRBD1	TGTGCCAGCAGTGAAGAACAGGGGGCGAGTCAGCCCCAGCATTTT	CASSEEQGASQPQHF
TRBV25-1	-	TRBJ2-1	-	TGTGCCAGCACGAATCGAGCGGACACTGAGCAGTTCTTC	CASTNRADTEQFF
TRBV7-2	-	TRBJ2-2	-	TGTGCCAGCAGCCGCGACATAGCGAACACCGGGGAGCTGTTTTTT	CASSRDIANTGELFF
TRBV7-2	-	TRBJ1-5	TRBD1	TGTGCCAGCAGCCCTCGACAGGGGGACAATCAGCCCCAGCATTTT	CASSPRQGDNQPQHF
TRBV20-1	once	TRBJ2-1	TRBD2	TGCAGTGCTAGAAAAGCGGGGGCCACCTACAATGAGCAGTTCTTC	CSARKAGATYNEQFF
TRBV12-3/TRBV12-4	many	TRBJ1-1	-	TGTGCCAGCAGTCCAGGACGTGACAGGCCCAAAGCTTTCTTT	CASSPGRDRPKAFF
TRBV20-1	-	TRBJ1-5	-	TGCAGTGCTAAGTCCGGGGGCAATCAGCCCCAGCATTTT	CSAKSGGNQPQHF
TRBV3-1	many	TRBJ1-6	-	TGTGCCAGCCGGCGGGGGTCCTATAATTCACCCCTCCACTTT	CASRRGSYNSPLHF
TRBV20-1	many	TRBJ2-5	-	TGCAGTGCTAGGTCTGTGTCGGGGGCCGCGGGGCCAGAGTACTTC	CSARSVSGAAGPEYF
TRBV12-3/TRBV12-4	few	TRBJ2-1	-	TGTGCCAGCAGTTTTCTGGGCGGGGGCGGGAATGAGCAGTTCTTC	CASSFLGGGGNEQFF
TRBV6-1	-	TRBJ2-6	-	TGTGCCAGCATGGGTTATTACGGGGCCAACGTCCTGACTTTC	CASMGYYGANVLTF
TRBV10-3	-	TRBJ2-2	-	TGTGCCATCAGTGCGGATGGGACCACCGGGGAGCTGTTTTTT	CAISADGTTGELFF
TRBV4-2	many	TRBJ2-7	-	TGTGCCAGCAGCCACAATAGCGCACCCACCTACGAGCAGTACTTC	CASSHNSAPTYEQYF
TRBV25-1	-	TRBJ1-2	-	TGTGCCAGCAGAACCTCTGAACCTGGTGGCTACACCTTC	CASRTSEPGGYTF
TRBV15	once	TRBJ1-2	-	TGTGCCACCGACGCGGGGGATGGCTACACCTTC	CATDAGDGYTF
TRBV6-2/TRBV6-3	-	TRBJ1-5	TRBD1	TGTGCCTCAGGGGGAAAACAGCCCCAGCATTTT	CASGGKQPQHF
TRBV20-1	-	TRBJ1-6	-	TGCAGTGCTAGAGATGGCCAGTCAAGCTCCTATAATTCACCTCTCCACTTT	CSARDGQSSSYNSPLHF
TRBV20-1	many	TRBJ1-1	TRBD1	TGCAGTGCTAGTCTACAGGGGGCGGCTGAAGCTTTCTTT	CSASLQGAAEAFF
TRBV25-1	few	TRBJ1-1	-	TGTGCCAGCAGTGAATCCTCACGGGTGAACACTGAAGCTTTCTTT	CASSESSRVNTEAFF
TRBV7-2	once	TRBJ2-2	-	TGTGCCAGCAGCTTATTGGCAACCGGGGAGCTGTTTTTT	CASSLLATGELFF
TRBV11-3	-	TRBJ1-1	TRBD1	TGTGCCAGCAGCCGGACAGGGGTAGCTTTCTTT	CASSRTGVAFF
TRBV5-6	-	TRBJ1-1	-	TGTGCCAGCAGCCCGACGGAAGTGGGCACTGAAGCTTTCTTT	CASSPTEVGTEAFF
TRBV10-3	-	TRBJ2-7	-	TGTGCCATCAGTGGGGCCAGCGGGCGAGACTACGAGCAGTACTTC	CAISGASGRDYEQYF
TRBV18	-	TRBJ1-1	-	TGTGCCAGCTCACGGATTGCGGGGGACACTGAAGCTTTCTTT	CASSRIAGDTEAFF
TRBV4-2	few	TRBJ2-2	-	TGTGCCAGCAGCCAAGTTGGGAAGAGTGCCGCCGGGGAGCTGTTTTTT	CASSQVGKSAAGELFF
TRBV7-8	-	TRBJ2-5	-	TGTGCCAGTCGGACAGACCCCCAAGAGACCCAGTACTTC	CASRTDPQETQYF
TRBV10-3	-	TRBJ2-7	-	TGTGCCATCAGTACAGGGACCTACGAGCAGTACTTC	CAISTGTYEQYF
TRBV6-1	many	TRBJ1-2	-	TGTGCCAGCAGTCTCGGGACGACAGGCTATGGCTACACCTTC	CASSLGTTGYGYTF
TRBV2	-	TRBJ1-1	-	TGTGCCAGCAGTCGGGGGGGGTACACTGAAGCTTTCTTT	CASSRGGYTEAFF